The next 2 T cell receptor beta chains were all read from a single sample in a study of patients and donors after allogeneic stem cell transplantation (dated by TCRdb to between 2020 and 2021). To prepare the library, RT-PCR was applied. Sequencing took place on a NextSeq 550. Using fastp at Q25 and MiXCR, TCRdb reprocessed the public reads and kept productive beta chains. Every CDR3 protein is listed once, alongside the most common genes and DNA of its rows. This sample gives 150,000 or so distinct CDR3 sequences in total; 24% of them show up just once. Roughly 27% of the sample is taken by the ten largest. The sequenced material came from blood, either unsorted or a sorted T cell fraction (not recorded which). Receptor source: a human donor who was either an allogeneic HSCT recipient or a stem cell or donor lymphocyte infusion donor (not recorded which). It is not recorded whose cells these are; they may come from a transplant donor.

The V call is TRBV10-3, the J call TRBJ1-6, with D possibly matching TRBD1 (6 bases). The V gene's germline CDR1 is ENHRY and CDR2 SYGVKD. The CDR3 consists of 14 residues. Trimming shortened V by 6 bases and J by 5 bases, and 11 bases separated the two germline ends. The CDR3 protein is CAIRRQENNSPLHF. In DNA form, the CDR3 reads TGTGCCATCAGACGACAGGAGAATAATTCACCCCTCCACTTT.

This clonotype was found a few times. V is TRBV2 and J is TRBJ1-1, with 9 positions matching TRBD1. This CDR3 region has 16 residues. Germline V gene sequence: CDR1 SNHLY, CDR2 FYNNEI. Trimming at V came to 5 bases and at J to 2 bases, leaving 9 bases not matched to a gene. The CDR3 sequence is CASSKTQGAPNTEAFF. In DNA, the CDR3 is TGTGCCAGCAGTAAGACACAGGGGGCCCCTAACACTGAAGCTTTCTTT.